These T cell receptor beta chains were read from a single sample in a study of metastatic and nonmetastatic thyroid tumors. Using MiXCR, TCRdb reanalyzed the PCR reads. The sample includes about 49,000 clones, 20% to 25% of them seen just once. The sequenced sample consisted of blood. The receptors derive from a female donor with papillary thyroid cancer or a benign thyroid nodule (not recorded which). Some clones in this sample may be carry-over from other donors' samples. Both conserved end residues are part of each CDR3. A D gene is named only where the DNA matches it firmly. Size is omitted from some rows. Given values are once, few, many or a class for expanded clones.

>TRBV28|TRBJ2-3|-|many
CASRPGASDHTDTQYF
>TRBV4-1|TRBJ1-2|TRBD1|medium-sized
CASSHQRQGEDYGYTF
>TRBV2|TRBJ2-7|-|-
CASRTSEREQYF
>TRBV28|TRBJ2-5|-|many
CASSLGGAGPGGETQYF
>TRBV2|TRBJ2-2|-|many
CASSLGRGVHGELFF
>TRBV28|TRBJ1-5|-|many
CASSFRDRRNQPQHF
>TRBV12-3/TRBV12-4|TRBJ2-1|-|many
CASSLVRGEQFF
>TRBV5-4|TRBJ1-3|-|many
CASSYRDVDTIYF
>TRBV16|TRBJ1-2|-|many
CASSQGNEGIYYGYTF
>TRBV3-1|TRBJ2-3|TRBD2|many
CASSQRRGGSGADTQYF
>TRBV30|TRBJ1-2|-|-
CAWGIKGLGYGYTF
>TRBV5-1|TRBJ2-5|TRBD2|many
CASSGTSGSEQETQYF
>TRBV20-1|TRBJ2-3|TRBD2|many
CSARAGLAGPWVDTQYF
>TRBV28|TRBJ2-5|-|many
CASSLETQYF
>TRBV5-1|TRBJ2-7|-|medium-sized
CASSTRQGGQYF
>TRBV5-6|TRBJ2-5|-|many
CASSSSIGDNQETQYF
>TRBV2|TRBJ2-3|TRBD2|few
CASRVLAGVDTQYF
>TRBV30|TRBJ1-2|-|-
CAWSAEDSYGYTF
>TRBV19|TRBJ1-1|-|many
CASSRGGTEAFF
>TRBV6-1|TRBJ1-5|-|few
CASSEGRGRGNQPQHF
>TRBV28|TRBJ1-1|-|many
CASSFWRSAEAFF
>TRBV6-1|TRBJ2-7|-|-
CASREGAGGRYEQYF
>TRBV3-1|TRBJ2-7|-|many
CASSQDLLGEQYF
>TRBV9|TRBJ2-7|TRBD2|-
CASSSGGYEQYF
>TRBV27|TRBJ2-7|-|-
CASSSGTRDEQYF
>TRBV29-1|TRBJ2-2|-|many
CSVLTGELFF
>TRBV7-8|TRBJ2-7|TRBD2|-
CASSLSGGPYEQYF
>TRBV27|TRBJ1-1|-|few
CASSKELNTEAFF
>TRBV27|TRBJ1-4|-|many
CASSPLWSGRNEKLFF
>TRBV6-1|TRBJ2-7|TRBD1|many
CASSETLGTGKYEQYF
>TRBV29-1|TRBJ1-1|-|many
CSVEGRKTEAFF
>TRBV20-1|TRBJ1-1|-|many
CSARDRLGQKNTEAFF
>TRBV20-1|TRBJ2-3|TRBD2|many
CSARDLASGGGLDTQYF
>TRBV20-1|TRBJ2-4|-|many
CSVTGLAKNIQYF
>TRBV30|TRBJ1-1|-|-
CAWNKGGAFF
>TRBV28|TRBJ2-7|TRBD1|many
CASSGTGVPYEQYF
>TRBV20-1|TRBJ1-4|-|many
CSAREGDPLFF
>TRBV6-1|TRBJ2-1|TRBD2|-
CASSRGTSGSNEQFF
>TRBV5-1|TRBJ2-5|-|many
CASSLNPDRTGETQYF
>TRBV2|TRBJ2-5|TRBD1|many
CASSTEPTGIAETQYF
>TRBV9|TRBJ1-4|-|many
CASSFPSGLGEKLFF
>TRBV6-1|TRBJ2-7|-|many
CASSEGSSKYEQYF
>TRBV6-4|TRBJ2-6|-|many
CASSEGSGANVLTF
>TRBV5-1|TRBJ2-7|-|-
CASILAGVLVPYDQYF
>TRBV5-4|TRBJ1-1|-|many
CASSYGMNTEAFF
>TRBV6-1|TRBJ2-6|-|many
CASSEGQAGANVLTF
>TRBV12-3/TRBV12-4|TRBJ2-1|TRBD2|many
CASSLFRDYDEQFF
>TRBV6-1|TRBJ1-3|TRBD1|medium-sized
CASSAEGASGNTIYF
>TRBV5-4|TRBJ2-5|TRBD1|-
CASSPGQGRRTQYF
>TRBV7-8|TRBJ2-7|TRBD2|medium-sized
CASSLRTSGISYEQYF
>TRBV6-2/TRBV6-3|TRBJ2-2|-|-
CASSYSGDTGEMFF
>TRBV18|TRBJ2-1|-|many
CASSPRRAVGFNEQFF
>TRBV28|TRBJ2-7|-|few
CASRIGGRGEQYF
>TRBV20-1|TRBJ1-5|TRBD1|many
CSARASGTANQPQHF
>TRBV28|TRBJ1-6|-|-
CASSPMTVTRLHF
>TRBV7-2|TRBJ2-1|-|many
CASSTYLDNEQFF
>TRBV24-1|TRBJ1-5|TRBD1|many
CATSDRTGNINQPQHF
>TRBV9|TRBJ1-5|-|many
CASSVGAGNQPQHF
>TRBV10-1|TRBJ1-1|-|many
CASSGQLGSGTEAFF